Listed here are 4 T cell receptor beta chains from one sample, sequenced in a study of blood T cell repertoires in COVID-19. Produced via immunoSEQ multiplex PCR; TCRdb's table is partial and in-frame only. In the table there are about 23,000 clones, around 86% of which are singletons. The sequenced material came from peripheral blood. These receptors all stem from a woman of 80 years or more with acute or convalescent COVID-19.

V is TRBV7-9 and J is TRBJ1-2; D gene ambiguous. The CDR3 spans 13 residues. V was trimmed by 4 bases and J by 4 bases, leaving 10 bases between them. Per the germline V gene, CDR1 is SEHNR and CDR2 is FQNEAQ (reference sequence). The CDR3: CASSSPNGYGYTF. The DNA of the CDR3 is TGTGCCAGCAGCTCCCCGAACGGCTATGGCTACACCTTC.

V usage is TRBV7-9 and J usage is TRBJ2-7, with TRBD1 as a possible D gene (7 bases). This CDR3 has 13 amino acids. Trimming left V 7 bases short and J 4 bases short, with 14 bases between. Looked up from germline, CDR1 is SEHNR and CDR2 is FQNEAQ (reference sequence). The CDR3 nucleotides are TGTGCCAGCAACGGCGGGACAGTTTACGAGCAGTACTTC. Amino acids: CASNGGTVYEQYF.

The chain joins TRBV27 to TRBJ2-7; TRBD2 matches at 12 bases. This CDR3 has 15 amino acids. Trimming removed 5 bases from V and 7 bases from J; junction bases left unmatched: 9. Looked up from germline, CDR1 is MNHEY and CDR2 is SMNVEV (reference sequence). The CDR3 sequence is CASSRLAGALLEQYF. The CDR3, as DNA: TGTGCCAGCAGTCGACTAGCGGGAGCCCTGTTGGAGCAGTACTTC.

The chain combines TRBV6-2 or TRBV6-3 with TRBJ1-1; a weak D match, TRBD1 (6 bases). V was clipped by 2 bases and J by 11 bases, with 12 bases between them. The germline V gene encodes CDR1 MNHEY and CDR2 SVGEGT. The CDR3 length is 12 residues. As DNA, the CDR3 is TGTGCCAGCAGTTACGGGTATACAGGGGCTTTCTTT. As protein: CASSYGYTGAFF.